This T cell receptor beta chain stems from a study of control samples from healthy donors and cancer patients (TCRdb year 2020). Its CDR3 holds 15 amino acids, cysteine through phenylalanine. Of the read, only the CDR3 DNA is kept; its 45 bases are in frame from base 1. V and J lose 5 bases and 1 base, and a span of 14 bases separates them. The germline V gene sets CDR1 to SGHTA and CDR2 to FQGTGA. This clone was recorded only once. The specificity of this receptor is unknown. No much larger clone is present one base from it, and per-base qualities are unavailable. Preparation of the library involved the immunoSEQ multiplex PCR assay. TCRdb took over this immuneACCESS table, retaining in-frame rearrangements with V and J assigned. Such tables are incomplete; in checked studies, under half of the missing clones stem from an unresolved V gene, and the remainder is unexplained. The sample data list approximately 60,000 clones, and approximately 85% of these were observed just once. Approximately 5% of the sample goes to the ten largest clones.

The TCR comes from a man in his forties in good health. Here the chain combines TRBV7-3 and TRBJ2-5; the best D guess is TRBD1, with 7 bases matching. The sequenced material came from blood. CDR3 region: CASSLGGGLQETQYF. The nucleotide sequence is TGTGCCAGCAGCCTAGGAGGGGGCCTCCAAGAGACCCAGTACTTC.